This TCR beta chain was sequenced for a study of blood T cell repertoires in COVID-19. The protocol was immunoSEQ multiplex PCR, while the TCRdb copy is restricted to in-frame clones and leaves out a portion. The sample has around 320,000 clones; more than 85% are singletons. The CDR3 totals 12 residues. The germline V gene encodes CDR1 SGHNT and CDR2 YYREEE (reference sequence). V was trimmed by 0 bases and J by 5 bases, leaving 5 bases between them. Sequenced material: PBMCs or T cells enriched from blood (not recorded which). The clonotype originates from a woman aged 25 to 39 who had been exposed to COVID-19. The V gene is TRBV5-4, the J gene TRBJ2-5; no reliable D call. The CDR3 protein is CASSLGAETQYF. The DNA of the CDR3 is TGTGCCAGCAGCTTGGGAGCGGAGACCCAGTACTTC. Combining the CDR3 with reference TRBV5-4 and TRBJ2-5 gives the whole variable domain ETGVTQSPTHLIKTRGQQVTLRCSSQSGHNTVSWYQQALGQGPQFIFQYYREEENGRGNFPPRFSGLQFPNYSSELNVNALELDDSALYLCASSLGAETQYFGPGTRLLVL.